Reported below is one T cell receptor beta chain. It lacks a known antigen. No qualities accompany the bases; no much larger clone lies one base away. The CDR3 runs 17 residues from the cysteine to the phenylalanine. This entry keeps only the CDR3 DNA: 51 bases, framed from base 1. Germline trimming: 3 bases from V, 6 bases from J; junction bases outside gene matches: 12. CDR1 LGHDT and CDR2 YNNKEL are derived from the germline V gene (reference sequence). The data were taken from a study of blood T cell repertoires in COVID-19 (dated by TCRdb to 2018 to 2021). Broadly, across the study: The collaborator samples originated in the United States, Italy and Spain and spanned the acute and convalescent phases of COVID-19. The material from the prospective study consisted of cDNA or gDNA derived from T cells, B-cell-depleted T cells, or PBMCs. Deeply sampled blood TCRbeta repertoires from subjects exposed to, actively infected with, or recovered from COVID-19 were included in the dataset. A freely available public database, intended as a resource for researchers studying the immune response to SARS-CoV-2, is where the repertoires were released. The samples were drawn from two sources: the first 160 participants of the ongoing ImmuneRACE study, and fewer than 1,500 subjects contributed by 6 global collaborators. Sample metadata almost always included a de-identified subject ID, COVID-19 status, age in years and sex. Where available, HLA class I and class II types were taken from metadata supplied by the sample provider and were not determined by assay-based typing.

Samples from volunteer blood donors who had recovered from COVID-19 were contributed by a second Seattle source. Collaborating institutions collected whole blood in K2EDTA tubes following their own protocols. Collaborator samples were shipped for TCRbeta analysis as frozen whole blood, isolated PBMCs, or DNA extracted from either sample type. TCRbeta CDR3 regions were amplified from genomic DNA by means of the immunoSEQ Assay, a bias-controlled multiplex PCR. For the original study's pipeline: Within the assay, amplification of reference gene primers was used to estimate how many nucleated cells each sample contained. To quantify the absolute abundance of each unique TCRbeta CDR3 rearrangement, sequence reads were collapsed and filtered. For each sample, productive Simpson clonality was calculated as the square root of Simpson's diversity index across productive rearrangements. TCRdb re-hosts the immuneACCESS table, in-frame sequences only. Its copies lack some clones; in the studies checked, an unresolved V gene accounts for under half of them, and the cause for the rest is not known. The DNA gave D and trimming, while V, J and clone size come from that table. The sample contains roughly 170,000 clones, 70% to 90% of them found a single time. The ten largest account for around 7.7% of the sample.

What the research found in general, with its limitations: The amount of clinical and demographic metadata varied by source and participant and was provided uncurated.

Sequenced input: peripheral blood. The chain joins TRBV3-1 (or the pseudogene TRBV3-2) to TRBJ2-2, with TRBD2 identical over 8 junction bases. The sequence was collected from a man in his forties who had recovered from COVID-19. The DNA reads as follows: TGTGCCAGCAGCCATTTTCCGGGACTAGTGAAGGCCGGGGAGCTGTTTTTT. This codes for CASSHFPGLVKAGELFF.